The 17 T cell receptor beta chains below were found in one sample sequenced in a study of identifying expanded T cells in peripheral blood. Sequencing was performed with immunoSEQ multiplex PCR; in TCRdb, only in-frame clones are kept and a portion is missing. The profile shows some 77,000 clones, 70% to 90% of them singletons. Sequencing used blood. The receptors shown here come from a person aged 18-70 years in good health.

The chain employs TRBV7-2 and TRBJ2-7; 10 positions match TRBD2. J was trimmed by 0 bases and V by 3 bases; bases with no gene match: 2. Per germline, CDR1 SGHTA and CDR2 FQGNSA. The CDR3 loop spans 15 amino acids. The CDR3 is CASSFLAGVSYEQYF. CDR3 nucleotide sequence: TGTGCCAGCAGCTTCCTAGCGGGGGTCTCCTACGAGCAGTACTTC.

The V and J genes are TRBV4-3 and TRBJ2-1, with D possibly being TRBD1 (6 bases). The CDR3 is made up of 16 amino acids. The V gene lost 1 base and the J gene lost 4 bases, with 14 bases spanning the gap. CDR1 and CDR2 from the germline V gene are LGHNA and YSLEER. CDR3 residues: CASSQVAGAYYNEQFF. CDR3 bases: TGCGCCAGCAGCCAAGTGGCAGGGGCCTATTACAATGAGCAGTTCTTC.

The chain is built from TRBV11-2 and TRBJ1-5; TRBD1 matches 8 bases. CDR1 and CDR2 (germline): SGHAT, FQNNGV. The CDR3 totals 13 residues. Trimming cost V 0 bases and J 14 bases; bases outside gene matches: 6. The CDR3 coding sequence is TGTGCCAGCAGCTTAGAGGGGACAGGCCCTGAGCATTTT. It encodes CASSLEGTGPEHF.

J is TRBJ1-4 and V is TRBV15; 8 bases map to TRBD1. With V trimmed by 4 bases and J by 7 bases, 8 bases remained unmatched. Germline CDR1 reads LNHNV; CDR2 reads YYDKDF (reference sequence). CDR3 length: 15 amino acids. CDR3 bases: TGTGCCACCAGCACAGGCAGGGGGCGCGGTGAAAAACTGTTTTTT. It codes for CATSTGRGRGEKLFF. Looking up the rest from reference TRBV15 and TRBJ1-4 gives the full variable domain: DAMVIQNPRYQVTQFGKPVTLSCSQTLNHNVMYWYQQKSSQAPKLLFHYYDKDFNNEADTPDNFQSRRPNTSFCFLDIRSPGLGDTAMYLCATSTGRGRGEKLFFGSGTQLSVL.

This clone was seen just once. The chain carries TRBV2 and TRBJ2-7; D gene uncertain. The CDR3 spans 12 residues. Germline CDR1 and CDR2: SNHLY and FYNNEI. The V end was cut by 8 bases, the J end by 2 bases, with 10 bases between. The CDR3 here is CASVGQAYEQYF. CDR3 bases: TGTGCCAGCGTGGGCCAAGCCTACGAGCAGTACTTC.

To note about this clone: The same CDR3 also results from other DNA sequences found in this sample. This sequence joins TRBV6-5 and TRBJ1-2; D uncertain. Germline V lookup: CDR1 MNHEY, CDR2 SVGAGI. This CDR3 is 14 amino acids long. V was pared by 4 bases and J by 4 bases, with 13 bases between. CDR3 bases: TGTGCCAGCAGTTTTGCTCGGAAACCCTATGGCTACACCTTC. This codes for CASSFARKPYGYTF.

This clone was recorded once. The chain employs TRBV4-3 and TRBJ2-1; D uncertain. The germline CDR1 and CDR2 sequences are LGHNA and YSLEER. CDR3 length: 12 residues. V lost 2 bases, J lost 8 bases, and 7 bases lay in between. CDR3 bases: TGCGCCAGCAGCCAACGACCGGATGAGCAGTTCTTC. It encodes CASSQRPDEQFF.

The V gene is TRBV5-4, the J gene TRBJ2-5; 8 bases agree with TRBD1. Germline trimming cut 4 bases from V and 5 bases from J; bases unmatched to any gene: 7. CDR1 and CDR2 (germline): SGHNT, YYREEE (reference sequence). The CDR3 totals 14 residues. The CDR3 is CASSRQGAGETQYF. CDR3 coding DNA: TGTGCCAGCAGCCGCCAGGGGGCTGGGGAGACCCAGTACTTC.

This chain connects TRBV5-6 to TRBJ2-1; 9 bases are shared with TRBD1. V was clipped by 4 bases and J by 12 bases; unmatched bases: 11. CDR1 is SGHDT and CDR2 is YYEEEE in the germline V gene. The length of the CDR3 is 14 residues. CDR3 DNA sequence: TGTGCCAGCAGCCAGGGACAGGGTATCCGGGCGCAGTTCTTC. It translates to CASSQGQGIRAQFF. The variable domain in full, completed from reference TRBV5-6 and TRBJ2-1, reads DAGVTQSPTHLIKTRGQQVTLRCSPKSGHDTVSWYQQALGQGPQFIFQYYEEEERQRGNFPDRFSGHQFPNYSSELNVNALLLGDSALYLCASSQGQGIRAQFFGPGTRLTVL.

This rearrangement joins TRBV10-1 to TRBJ2-7; D is perhaps TRBD1 or TRBD2 (5 bases each). The V end lost 0 bases, the J end lost 2 bases, and 5 bases lay between the germline ends. This CDR3 is 13 amino acids long. Germline loops: CDR1 WNHNN, CDR2 SYGVQD (reference sequence). Here the CDR3 reads CASSESGAYEQYF. In nucleotides, the CDR3 is TGCGCCAGCAGTGAGTCGGGGGCCTACGAGCAGTACTTC.

The genes are TRBV7-2 and TRBJ1-4; D might be TRBD1 (6 bases). Per the germline V gene, CDR1 is SGHTA and CDR2 is FQGNSA. This CDR3 region has 14 residues. V was trimmed by 1 base and J by 5 bases, leaving 8 bases between them. The CDR3 is CASSLDTGNEKLFF. DNA for the CDR3: TGTGCCAGCAGCTTAGATACAGGGAATGAAAAACTGTTTTTT.

The chain couples TRBV11-1 to TRBJ2-7; the match to TRBD1 covers 7 bases. Germline trimming cut 5 bases from V and 3 bases from J; bases unmatched to any gene: 10. The germline gives CDR1 SGHAT, CDR2 FQDESV (reference sequence). The CDR3 spans 15 residues. CDR3 region: CASSQGGGLNYEQYF. CDR3 sequence (DNA): TGTGCCAGCAGCCAAGGGGGCGGATTAAACTACGAGCAGTACTTC.

The chain links TRBV5-4 to TRBJ2-6, with D tentatively TRBD1 or TRBD2 (6 bases each). Looked up from germline, CDR1 is SGHNT and CDR2 is YYREEE (reference sequence). V lost 4 bases, J lost 1 base, and 24 bases lay in between. CDR3 length: 20 amino acids. The chain's CDR3 is CASSPIRGSGDISGANVLTF. For the CDR3, the DNA is TGTGCCAGCAGCCCCATTCGGGGGTCAGGGGACATATCTGGGGCCAACGTCCTGACTTTC.

The chain couples TRBV18 to TRBJ1-5; D not certain. CDR3 length: 14 amino acids. V lost 6 bases to trimming and J lost 0 bases, with 9 bases between them. Germline assignment: CDR1 KGHSH and CDR2 LQKENI. The CDR3 sequence: CASSAGSSNQPQHF. In DNA, the CDR3 is TGTGCCAGCTCCGCGGGGAGTAGCAATCAGCCCCAGCATTTT.

The V gene is TRBV20-1, the J gene TRBJ1-2; D not certain. V was shortened by 5 bases and J by 6 bases, with 10 bases between the two germline ends. CDR3 size: 11 residues. The germline V gene has CDR1 DFQATT and CDR2 SNEGSKA (reference sequence). DNA of the CDR3: TGCAGTGCTCAAAATCTACATGGCTACACCTTC. Translated, it gives CSAQNLHGYTF.

This clone was observed a single time. CDR3 amino acids: CASKKIDTQYF. The CDR3, as DNA: TGTGCCAGCAAAAAAATAGATACGCAGTATTTT. The chain carries TRBV7-9 and TRBJ2-3; D gene unclear. This CDR3 has 11 residues. The V gene's germline CDR1 is SEHNR and CDR2 FQNEAQ (reference sequence). V dropped 7 bases and J dropped 5 bases, with 7 bases sitting between them.

The gene calls are TRBV6-6 and TRBJ2-7, with D unresolved. The CDR3 consists of 13 residues. Germline V gene lookup returns CDR1 MNHNY and CDR2 SVGAGI (reference sequence). V lost 7 bases and J 1 base, leaving 11 bases between the germline ends. The CDR3 nucleotides read TGTGCCAGCACCCTGACCATTTCCTACGAGCAGTACTTC. The encoded protein is CASTLTISYEQYF.